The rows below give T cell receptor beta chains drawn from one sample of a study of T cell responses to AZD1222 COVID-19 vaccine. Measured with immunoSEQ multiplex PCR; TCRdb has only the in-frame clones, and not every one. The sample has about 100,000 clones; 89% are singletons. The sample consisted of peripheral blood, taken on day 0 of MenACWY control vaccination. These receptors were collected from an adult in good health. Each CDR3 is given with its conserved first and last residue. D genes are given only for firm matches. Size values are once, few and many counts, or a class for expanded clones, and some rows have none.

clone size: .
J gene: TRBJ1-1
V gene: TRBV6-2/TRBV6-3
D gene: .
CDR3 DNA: TGTGCCAGCAGTTACTACCCCCAATGGGACACTGAAGCTTTCTTT
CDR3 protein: CASSYYPQWDTEAFF

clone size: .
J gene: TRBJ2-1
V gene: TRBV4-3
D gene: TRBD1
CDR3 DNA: TGCGCCAGCAGCCAAGACAGGGGGTCCTACAATGAGCAGTTCTTC
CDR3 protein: CASSQDRGSYNEQFF

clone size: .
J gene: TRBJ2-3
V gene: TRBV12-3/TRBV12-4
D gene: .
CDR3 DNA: TGTGCCAGCAGATACGGTAGCACAGATACGCAGTATTTT
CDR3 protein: CASRYGSTDTQYF

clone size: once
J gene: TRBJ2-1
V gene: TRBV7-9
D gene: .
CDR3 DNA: TGTGCCAGCAGCTTAGCGGGGATGAATGAGCAGTTCTTC
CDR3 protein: CASSLAGMNEQFF

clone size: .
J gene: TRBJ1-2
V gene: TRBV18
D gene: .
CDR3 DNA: TGTGCCAGCTCACCCCGAGGTAACGACTATGGCTACACCTTC
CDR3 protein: CASSPRGNDYGYTF

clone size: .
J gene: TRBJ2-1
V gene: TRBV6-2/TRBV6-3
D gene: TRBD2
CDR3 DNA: TGTGCCAGCAGCACCCCCGGGACTAGCGGGGTGAATGAGCAGTTCTTC
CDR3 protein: CASSTPGTSGVNEQFF

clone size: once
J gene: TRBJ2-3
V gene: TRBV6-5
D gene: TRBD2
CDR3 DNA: TGTGCCAGCCGTTGGTCCCCCGGGGGGGCAGATACGCAGTATTTT
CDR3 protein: CASRWSPGGADTQYF

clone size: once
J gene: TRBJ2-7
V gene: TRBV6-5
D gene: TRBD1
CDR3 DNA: TGTGCCAGCAGACCCGGACAGGGCTACGAGCAGTACTTC
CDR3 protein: CASRPGQGYEQYF

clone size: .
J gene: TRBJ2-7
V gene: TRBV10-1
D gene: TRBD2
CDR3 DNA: TGCGCCAGCAGTGCGGGACTAGCGGGGTACGAGCAGTACTTC
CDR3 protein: CASSAGLAGYEQYF

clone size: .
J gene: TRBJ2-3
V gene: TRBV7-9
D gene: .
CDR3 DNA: TGTGCCAGCAGCTTTCCACGAACAGGGAATTCAAGGGCAGATACGCAGTATTTT
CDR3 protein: CASSFPRTGNSRADTQYF

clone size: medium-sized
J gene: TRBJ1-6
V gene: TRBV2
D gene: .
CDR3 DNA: TGTGCCAGCGCGGGGACGGGGTCACCCCTCCACTTT
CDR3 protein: CASAGTGSPLHF

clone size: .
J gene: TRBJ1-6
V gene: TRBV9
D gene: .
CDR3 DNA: TGTGCCAGCAGCTCTCGTCTGGCGGACTCAAATTCACCCCTCCACTTT
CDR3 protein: CASSSRLADSNSPLHF

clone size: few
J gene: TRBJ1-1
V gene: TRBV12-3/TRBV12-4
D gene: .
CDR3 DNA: TGTGCCAGCAGTTTCGGGGTGGGCACTGAAGCTTTCTTT
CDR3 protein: CASSFGVGTEAFF

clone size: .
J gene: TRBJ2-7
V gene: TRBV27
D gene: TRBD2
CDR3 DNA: TGTGCCAGCAGTTTATTTCTAGCGGCAAGCTCCTACGAGCAGTACTTC
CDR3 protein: CASSLFLAASSYEQYF

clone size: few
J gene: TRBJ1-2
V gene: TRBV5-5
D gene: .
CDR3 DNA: TGTGCCAGCAGCCCGGACCCTGTAGGCTATGGCTACACCTTC
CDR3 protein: CASSPDPVGYGYTF

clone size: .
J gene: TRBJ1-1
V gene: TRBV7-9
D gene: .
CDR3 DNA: TGTGCCAGCAGCTTAGGCAGGGTTTGGACTGAAGCTTTCTTT
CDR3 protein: CASSLGRVWTEAFF

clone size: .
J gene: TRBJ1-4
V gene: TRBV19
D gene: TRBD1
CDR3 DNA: TGTGCCAGTAACCGCAGGGGGCTGGCAACTAATGAAAAACTGTTTTTT
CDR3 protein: CASNRRGLATNEKLFF

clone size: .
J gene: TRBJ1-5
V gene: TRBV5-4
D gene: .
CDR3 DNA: TGTGCCAGCAGCTTGGCCGGGGGGGCCCAGCCCCAGCATTTT
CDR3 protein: CASSLAGGAQPQHF

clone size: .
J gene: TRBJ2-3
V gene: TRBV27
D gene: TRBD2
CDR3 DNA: TGTGCCAGCAGTTTAACGTCTAGCGGGGGAACAGATACGCAGTATTTT
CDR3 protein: CASSLTSSGGTDTQYF

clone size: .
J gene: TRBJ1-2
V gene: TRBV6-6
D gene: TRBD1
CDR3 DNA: TGTGCCAGCAGCCTCGACAGGGGGTCTGGCTACACCTTC
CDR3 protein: CASSLDRGSGYTF

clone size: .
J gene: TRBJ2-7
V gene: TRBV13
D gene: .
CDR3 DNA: TGTGCCAGCAGCTTAGTTGGACACTCCTACGAGCAGTACTTC
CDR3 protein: CASSLVGHSYEQYF

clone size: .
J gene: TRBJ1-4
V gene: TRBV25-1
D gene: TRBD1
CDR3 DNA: TGTGCCAGCAGTGGGACAGGGCGTGCAACTAATGAAAAACTGTTTTTT
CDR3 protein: CASSGTGRATNEKLFF

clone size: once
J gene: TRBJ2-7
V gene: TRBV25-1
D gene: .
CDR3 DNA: TGTGCCAGCAGTGAATTGGGCCCCTACGAGCAGTACTTC
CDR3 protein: CASSELGPYEQYF

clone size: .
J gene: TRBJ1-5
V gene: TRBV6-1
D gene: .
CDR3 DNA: TGTGCCAGCAGTGAAGCCTGGCGGGATCCCAATCAGCCCCAGCATTTT
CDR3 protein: CASSEAWRDPNQPQHF

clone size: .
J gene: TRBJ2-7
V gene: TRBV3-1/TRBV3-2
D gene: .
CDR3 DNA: TGTGCCAGCAGCCAAGATCGACGCGAGCAGTACTTC
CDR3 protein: CASSQDRREQYF

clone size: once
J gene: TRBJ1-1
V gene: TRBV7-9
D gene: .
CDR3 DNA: TGTGCCAGCAGCTTAGGCCAGGGTGTCACTGAAGCTTTCTTT
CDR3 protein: CASSLGQGVTEAFF

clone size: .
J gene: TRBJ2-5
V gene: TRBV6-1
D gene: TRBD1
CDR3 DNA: TGTGCCAGCAGTGAAAACAGGGGGCCTGGAGAGACCCAGTACTTC
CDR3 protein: CASSENRGPGETQYF

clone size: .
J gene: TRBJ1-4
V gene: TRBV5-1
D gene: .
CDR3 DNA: TGCGCCAGCAGCTTTACGGGCACTGCAACTAATGAAAAACTGTTTTTT
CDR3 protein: CASSFTGTATNEKLFF

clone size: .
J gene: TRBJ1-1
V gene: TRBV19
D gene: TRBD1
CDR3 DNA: TGTGCCAGTAGTATATATGACAGGGGTGGGACTGAAGCTTTCTTT
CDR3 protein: CASSIYDRGGTEAFF

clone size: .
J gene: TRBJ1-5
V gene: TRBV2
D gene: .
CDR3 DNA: TGTGCCAGCAGTGATAGGGGGGGCCTCGGCAATCAGCCCCAGCATTTT
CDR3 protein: CASSDRGGLGNQPQHF

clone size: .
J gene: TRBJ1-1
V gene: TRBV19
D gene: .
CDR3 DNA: TGTGCCAGTAGTATATGGGGGACTGAAGCTTTCTTT
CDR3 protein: CASSIWGTEAFF

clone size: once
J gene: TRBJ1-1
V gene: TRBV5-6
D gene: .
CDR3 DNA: TGTGCCAGCAGCTTGGAGAGAACAGTGAGGGCTGAAGCTTTCTTT
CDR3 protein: CASSLERTVRAEAFF

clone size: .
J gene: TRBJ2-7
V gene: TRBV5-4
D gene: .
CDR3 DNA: TGTGCCAGCAGCTCGTCCCTCCAGGCTAGCTCCTACGAGCAGTACTTC
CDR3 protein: CASSSSLQASSYEQYF

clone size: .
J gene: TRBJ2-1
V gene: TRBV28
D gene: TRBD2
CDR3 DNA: TGTGCCAGCAGTCCCAGCGGGGGACCCTACAATGAGCAGTTCTTC
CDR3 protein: CASSPSGGPYNEQFF

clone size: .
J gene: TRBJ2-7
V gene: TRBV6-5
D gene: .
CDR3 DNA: TGTGCCAGCAGTTACAGTGGCCGAGGTTCCGAGCAGTACTTC
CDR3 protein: CASSYSGRGSEQYF

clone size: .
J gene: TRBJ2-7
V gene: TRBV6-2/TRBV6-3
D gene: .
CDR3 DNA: TGTGCCAGCAGTTACGGAGACACGGGGAGCTCCTACGAGCAGTACTTC
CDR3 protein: CASSYGDTGSSYEQYF

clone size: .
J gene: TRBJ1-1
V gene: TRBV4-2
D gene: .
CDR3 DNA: TGTGCCAGCAGCCGACATAGCCATGACACTGAAGCTTTCTTT
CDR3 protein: CASSRHSHDTEAFF

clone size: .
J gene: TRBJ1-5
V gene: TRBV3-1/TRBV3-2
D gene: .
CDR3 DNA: TGTGCCAGCAGCCAAGTCGGGGGATCTGGCAATCAGCCCCAGCATTTT
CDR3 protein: CASSQVGGSGNQPQHF

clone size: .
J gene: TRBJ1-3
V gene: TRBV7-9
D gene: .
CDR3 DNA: TGTGCCAGCAGCCCCGGACCCCGGGCGGCGTCTGGAAACACCATATATTTT
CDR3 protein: CASSPGPRAASGNTIYF

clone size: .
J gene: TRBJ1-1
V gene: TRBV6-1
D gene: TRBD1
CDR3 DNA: TGTGCCAGCAGTGAAACGGGCAGGGGGGCTGAAGCTTTCTTT
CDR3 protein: CASSETGRGAEAFF

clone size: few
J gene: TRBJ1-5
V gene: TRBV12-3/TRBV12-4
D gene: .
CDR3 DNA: TGTGCCAGCAGTTGGGGGCTCAATCAGCCCCAGCATTTT
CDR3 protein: CASSWGLNQPQHF

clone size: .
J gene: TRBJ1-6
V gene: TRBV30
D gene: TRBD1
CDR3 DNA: TGTGCCGGGGAGGACAGGGGACGGTCACCCCTCCACTTT
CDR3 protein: CAGEDRGRSPLHF